Following are 27 T cell receptor beta chains from one sample sequenced in a study of breast tumors, draining lymph nodes, adjacent tissues. Breast cancer patients provided tissue from their axillary draining lymph nodes. TCRdb re-called the multiplex PCR reads with MiXCR, one entry per CDR3 protein. This repertoire shows 130,000 or so distinct CDR3 sequences, approximately 32% found once; its top ten account for about 2.5%. Material: axillary lymph node tissue. The source is a female donor with breast cancer. Some clones in this sample may be carry-over from other donors' samples.

The chain couples TRBV6-6 to TRBJ2-7; D is unresolved. Trimming left V 9 bases short and J 4 bases short, with 13 bases between. The CDR3 totals 12 residues. CDR1 is MNHNY, CDR2 SVGAGI, per germline (reference sequence). The CDR3 coding sequence is TGTGCCAGTAGTGAGGCCGCTTACGAGCAGTACTTC. Its translation is CASSEAAYEQYF.

Regarding this clonotype: Given a much more abundant clone one base away, this may be a read error. Without the conserved terminal phenylalanine or tryptophan, this CDR3 likely stems from a read error. This sequence joins TRBV28 and TRBJ2-7, with D uncertain. With 5 bases removed from V and 4 bases from J, the gap between germline ends came to 9 bases. Germline CDR1 and CDR2: MDHEN and SYDVKM. The length of the CDR3 is 12 residues. The chain's CDR3 is CASSRGQYEQYI. In DNA, the CDR3 is TGTGCCAGCAGTCGTGGCCAATACGAGCAGTACATC.

This rearrangement joins TRBV20-1 to TRBJ1-2; D call uncertain. V dropped 6 bases and J dropped 4 bases, with 18 bases sitting between them. Germline V CDR1 and CDR2: DFQATT, SNEGSKA (reference sequence). The CDR3 has 14 residues. The CDR3 loop is CSARYVGKTYGYTF. The CDR3 region has the DNA TGCAGTGCCAGATATGTCGGGAAGACCTATGGCTACACCTTC.

Many counts were recorded for this clonotype. The rearrangement joins TRBV11-2 to TRBJ1-5; weak D call: TRBD1 (5 bases). Trimming took 0 bases from V and 10 from J, leaving 16 bases between them. This CDR3 has 15 amino acids. Germline lookup yields CDR1 SGHAT and CDR2 FQNNGV. The CDR3 sequence is CASSLDGTGLSPQHF. The CDR3 DNA is TGTGCCAGCAGCTTAGACGGGACTGGGCTGTCACCCCAGCATTTT.

This clonotype was observed a few times. A much bigger clone sits one base away, suggesting this may be a read error. This chain links TRBV3-1 with TRBJ2-1; D may be TRBD1 (6 bases). CDR3 length: 14 amino acids. The V gene lost 1 base and the J gene lost 9 bases, with 13 bases spanning the gap. Germline CDR1 is LGHDT and CDR2 is YNNKEL (reference sequence). The CDR3 sequence: CASSQAVGAGEQFF. CDR3 in DNA: TGTGCCAGCAGCCAAGCTGTGGGGGCAGGTGAGCAGTTCTTC.

This clonotype was recorded at least ten times. The DNA of the CDR3 is TGTGCCAGCAGCTTAGGGAGGAGCTCCTACGAGCAGTACTTC. Its translation is CASSLGRSSYEQYF. This chain joins TRBV7-6 and TRBJ2-7, with a possible D match to TRBD2 (5 bases). The germline CDR1 and CDR2 sequences are SGHVS and FNYEAQ. The CDR3 loop spans 14 amino acids. Trimming left V 1 base short and J 0 bases short, with 7 bases between.

The chain links TRBV10-3 to TRBJ2-5; a possible D gene is TRBD1 (6 bases). V lost 0 bases to trimming and J lost 9 bases, with 14 bases between them. The CDR3 is 14 amino acids. Germline lookup yields CDR1 ENHRY and CDR2 SYGVKD. In DNA, the CDR3 is TGTGCCATCAGTGAGTCGAAAGGGGGAAGCCCCCAGTACTTC. Translated: CAISESKGGSPQYF.

This clonotype showed up many times. The chain combines TRBV6-1 with TRBJ2-7, with unresolved D. V was trimmed by 7 bases and J by 3 bases, leaving 19 bases between them. Germline-derived CDR1 and CDR2 are MNHNS and SASEGT. CDR3 length equals 15 residues. In DNA, the CDR3 is TGTGCCAGCATCGGCTCGAACCCCCCCTACTACGAGCAGTACGTC. Its protein is CASIGSNPPYYEQYV.

This clonotype turned up a few times. A much larger clone is a single base away; this may be a read error. The chain has TRBV11-2 and TRBJ2-7, with D possibly TRBD2 on 6 matching bases. Trimming removed 0 bases from V and 6 bases from J, with 15 bases in between. This CDR3 contains 15 residues. Germline assignment: CDR1 SGHAT and CDR2 FQNNGV. The CDR3 sequence: CASSLDSPVGGEQYF. The CDR3 DNA reads TGTGCCAGCAGCTTAGACAGCCCGGTCGGGGGCGAGCAGTACTTC. Full variable domain (rest looked up from reference TRBV11-2 and TRBJ2-7): EAGVAQSPRYKIIEKRQSVAFWCNPISGHATLYWYQQILGQGPKLLIQFQNNGVVDDSQLPKDRFSAERLKGVDSTLKIQPAKLEDSAVYLCASSLDSPVGGEQYFGPGTRLTVT.

As regards this clonotype: A much larger clone sits a single nucleotide away, making a read error possible. The gene calls are TRBV12-3 or TRBV12-4 and TRBJ2-2, with TRBD2 identical over 10 bases. J was trimmed by 4 bases and V by 2 bases; bases with no gene match: 7. This CDR3 has 17 amino acids. The CDR3, as DNA: TGTGCCAGCAGTTTAAGGCCTAGCGGGGGAAGCACCGGGGAGCTGTTTTTT. As protein: CASSLRPSGGSTGELFF.

The V and J genes are TRBV2 and TRBJ2-1; 11 positions agree with TRBD2. The germline V gene has CDR1 SNHLY and CDR2 FYNNEI. V dropped 3 bases and J dropped 7; count of bases not matched to a gene: 8. The CDR3 is 16 residues long. Here the CDR3 reads CASSEWTSGYLNEQFF. For the CDR3, the DNA is TGTGCCAGCAGTGAGTGGACTAGCGGGTATTTAAATGAGCAGTTCTTC.

In regard to this clonotype: A much bigger clone sits one base away, suggesting this may be a read error. The gene calls are TRBV6-1 and TRBJ2-6; 8 positions match TRBD1. CDR3 size: 17 residues. Germline CDR1 and CDR2: MNHNS and SASEGT. Here the CDR3 DNA reads TGTACCAGCTACGACGGGACAGGATCCTCTGGGGCCAACGTCCTGACTTTC. Residues: CTSYDGTGSSGANVLTF.

This clonotype was recorded at least ten times. The V and J genes are TRBV7-2 and TRBJ1-3, with a possible D match to TRBD1 (6 bases). CDR1 and CDR2 (germline): SGHTA, FQGNSA. The CDR3 is made up of 15 amino acids. V lost 6 bases, J lost 0 bases, and 12 bases lay in between. The CDR3 DNA is TGTGCCAGCAGTATCAGGGGAAACTCTGGAAACACCATATATTTT. This sequence encodes CASSIRGNSGNTIYF. The entire variable domain, with the rest obtained from reference TRBV7-2 and TRBJ1-3, is as follows: GAGVSQSPSNKVTEKGKDVELRCDPISGHTALYWYRQSLGQGLEFLIYFQGNSAPDKSGLPSDRFSAERTGGSVSTLTIQRTQQEDSAVYLCASSIRGNSGNTIYFGEGSWLTVV.

In its sample, this clonotype was seen a few times. This may come from a read error, since a much larger clone is one base off. J is TRBJ2-5 and V is TRBV14; 9 bases agree with TRBD1. The CDR3 is 15 residues long. Per the germline V gene, CDR1 is SGHDN and CDR2 is FVKESK. The CDR3, as DNA: TGTGCCAGCAGCCACCCTCGGACAGGGGTTGAGACCCCGTACTTC. Residues: CASSHPRTGVETPYF.

This clonotype was observed many times. The chain uses TRBV30 and TRBJ2-2; 9 nucleotides match TRBD2. Germline CDR1 and CDR2: GTSNPN and SVGIG (reference sequence). CDR3 length: 14 amino acids. Losses at the gene ends were 6 bases for V and 5 bases for J; bases not matched to a gene: 7. The DNA of the CDR3 is TGTGCCTGCCATGCGGGGGGGGTTACCGGGGAGCTGTTTTTT. The encoded protein is CACHAGGVTGELFF.

The chain links TRBV2 to TRBJ1-3; D is unclear. Germline V gene data show CDR1 as SNHLY and CDR2 as FYNNEI. The CDR3 sequence is 14 residues long. Trimming removed 4 bases from V and 0 bases from J, with 7 bases in between. The CDR3 DNA sequence: TGTGCCAGCAGTGCCCGCTCCTCTGGAAACACCATATATTTT. Its translation: CASSARSSGNTIYF.

The sample holds many counts of this clonotype. The chain has TRBV6-2 or TRBV6-3 and TRBJ2-1; 11 positions match TRBD1. Germline CDR1 and CDR2: MNHEY and SVGEGT. The CDR3 is 14 residues long. The J segment lost 7 bases and the V segment lost 6 bases, leaving 5 bases of the junction unmatched. The CDR3 DNA follows: TGTGCCAGCAGCGGACAGGGGGCATTAAATGAGCAGTTCTTC. It yields the protein CASSGQGALNEQFF.

In this sample, this clonotype turned up many times. V usage is TRBV5-1 and J usage is TRBJ2-3, with D hard to call. There are 14 residues in the CDR3. The germline V gene has CDR1 SGHRS and CDR2 YFSETQ. V lost 5 bases and J 1 base, leaving 11 bases between the germline ends. In nucleotides, the CDR3 is TGCGCCAGCAGTCCAGCCGTAGGCACAGATACGCAGTATTTT. It translates to CASSPAVGTDTQYF. The complete variable domain, with remaining parts taken from reference TRBV5-1 and TRBJ2-3, reads KAGVTQTPRYLIKTRGQQVTLSCSPISGHRSVSWYQQTPGQGLQFLFEYFSETQRNKGNFPGRFSGRQFSNSRSEMNVSTLELGDSALYLCASSPAVGTDTQYFGPGTRLTVL.

This clonotype was seen at least ten times. V usage is TRBV14 and J usage is TRBJ2-1; D is uncertain. The CDR3 has 14 amino acids. CDR1 and CDR2 (germline): SGHDN, FVKESK. V lost 3 bases to trimming and J lost 4 bases, with 10 bases between them. CDR3 in amino acids: CASSHASLYNEQFF. DNA of the CDR3: TGTGCCAGCAGCCACGCCAGCTTATACAATGAGCAGTTCTTC.

On this clonotype itself: Possible read error: a much larger clone is one base away. The CDR3 here is CTWSPNGLDGTQYF. The CDR3 nucleotides are TGTACCTGGAGTCCAAACGGGCTAGACGGGACCCAGTACTTC. The chain couples TRBV30 to TRBJ2-5; D unclear. The CDR3 consists of 14 residues. Germline CDR1 is GTSNPN and CDR2 is SVGIG (reference sequence).

A word on this clonotype: The conserved phenylalanine or tryptophan normally closing the CDR3 is absent here, so this likely arose from a read error. The chain carries TRBV19 and TRBJ1-2; D perhaps matches TRBD1 (5 bases). The CDR3 consists of 16 residues. Per the germline V gene, CDR1 is LNHDA and CDR2 is SQIVND (reference sequence). The V end lost 1 base, the J end lost 4 bases, and 16 bases lay between the germline ends. The CDR3 sequence: CASSIGQGLPLYGYTS. The CDR3 region has the DNA TGTGCCAGTAGTATAGGTCAGGGACTACCTCTCTATGGCTACACCTCC.

Many counts were recorded for this clonotype. This rearrangement joins TRBV18 to TRBJ1-5; D is possibly TRBD1 (6 bases). The germline V gene has CDR1 KGHSH and CDR2 LQKENI. The V gene lost 4 bases and the J gene lost 0 bases, with 13 bases spanning the gap. This CDR3 is built from 16 residues. The DNA for the CDR3 is TGTGCCAGCTCACTATACCGGGACATTAGCAATCAGCCCCAGCATTTT. It codes for CASSLYRDISNQPQHF. Looking up the rest from reference TRBV18 and TRBJ1-5 gives the full variable domain: NAGVMQNPRHLVRRRGQEARLRCSPMKGHSHVYWYRQLPEEGLKFMVYLQKENIIDESGMPKERFSAEFPKEGPSILRIQQVVRGDSAAYFCASSLYRDISNQPQHFGDGTRLSIL.

There are many counts of this clonotype. The rearrangement links TRBV5-8 to TRBJ1-6, with D maybe TRBD1 (5 bases). The CDR3 has 15 residues. Trimming stripped 0 bases from V and 9 bases from J, with 13 bases between. Per germline, CDR1 SGHTS and CDR2 YDEGEE. The CDR3 reads CASSLGGSSGSPLHF. The CDR3 DNA sequence: TGTGCCAGCAGCTTGGGGGGCAGCTCGGGTTCACCCCTCCACTTT. The variable domain in full, completed from reference TRBV5-8 and TRBJ1-6, reads EAGVTQSPTHLIKTRGQQATLRCSPISGHTSVYWYQQALGLGLQFLLWYDEGEERNRGNFPPRFSGRQFPNYSSELNVNALELEDSALYLCASSLGGSSGSPLHFGNGTRLTVT.

This clonotype appeared a single time. V and J are TRBV3-1 and TRBJ1-1; D gene unclear. The CDR3 consists of 15 residues. V was clipped by 6 bases and J by 6 bases, with 20 bases between them. Germline-derived CDR1 and CDR2 are LGHDT and YNNKEL (reference sequence). The CDR3 is CASSGTGPRSAEAFF. The CDR3 DNA follows: TGTGCCAGCAGTGGAACCGGGCCCAGGTCGGCTGAAGCTTTCTTT.

The J gene is TRBJ1-6, the V gene TRBV11-2; D is ambiguous. Trimming removed 1 base at V and 5 bases at J, with 9 bases between. Germline V gene data show CDR1 as SGHAT and CDR2 as FQNNGV. The CDR3 has 15 residues. The CDR3, as DNA: TGTGCCAGCAGCTTAGGGGTATTTAATAATTCACCCCTCCACTTT. Amino acids: CASSLGVFNNSPLHF.

This clonotype has at least ten counts. The J gene is TRBJ1-4, the V gene TRBV2; tentatively, D is TRBD1 (5 bases). The CDR3 is 17 residues long. V gave up 2 bases and J gave up 0 bases, with 13 bases separating them. Germline CDR1 and CDR2: SNHLY and FYNNEI. The CDR3 DNA follows: TGTGCCAGCAGTGAAAGGCAGGGCTGGGCAACTAATGAAAAACTGTTTTTT. It is translated as CASSERQGWATNEKLFF. The whole variable domain, remainder taken from reference TRBV2 and TRBJ1-4, is EPEVTQTPSHQVTQMGQEVILRCVPISNHLYFYWYRQILGQKVEFLVSFYNNEISEKSEIFDDQFSVERPDGSNFTLKIRSTKLEDSAMYFCASSERQGWATNEKLFFGSGTQLSVL.

This clonotype has ten or more counts. The chain is built from TRBV27 and TRBJ2-1, with TRBD1 matching 8 bases. The CDR3 has 14 amino acids. The germline V gene has CDR1 MNHEY and CDR2 SMNVEV (reference sequence). The V gene end was trimmed by 7 bases and the J gene end by 2 bases; junction bases not matched to a gene: 4. DNA for the CDR3: TGTGCCAGCACTGGACAGGGCCCCTACAATGAGCAGTTCTTC. This encodes CASTGQGPYNEQFF.